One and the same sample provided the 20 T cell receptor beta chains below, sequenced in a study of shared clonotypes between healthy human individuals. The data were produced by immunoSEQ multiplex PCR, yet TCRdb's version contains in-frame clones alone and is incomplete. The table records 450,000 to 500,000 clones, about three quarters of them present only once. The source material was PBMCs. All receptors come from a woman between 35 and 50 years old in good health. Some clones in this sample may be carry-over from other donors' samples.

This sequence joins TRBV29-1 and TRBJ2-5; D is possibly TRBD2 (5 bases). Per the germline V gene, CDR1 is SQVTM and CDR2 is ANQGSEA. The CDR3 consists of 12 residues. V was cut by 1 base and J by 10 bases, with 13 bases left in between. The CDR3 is CSVEAGQEGQYF. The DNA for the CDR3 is TGCAGCGTTGAAGCTGGTCAAGAGGGCCAGTACTTC.

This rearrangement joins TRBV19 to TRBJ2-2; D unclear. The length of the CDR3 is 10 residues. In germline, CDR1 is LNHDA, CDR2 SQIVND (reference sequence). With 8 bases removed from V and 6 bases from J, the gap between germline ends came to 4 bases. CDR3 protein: CASGSGELFF. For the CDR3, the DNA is TGTGCCAGTGGTTCCGGGGAGCTGTTTTTT.

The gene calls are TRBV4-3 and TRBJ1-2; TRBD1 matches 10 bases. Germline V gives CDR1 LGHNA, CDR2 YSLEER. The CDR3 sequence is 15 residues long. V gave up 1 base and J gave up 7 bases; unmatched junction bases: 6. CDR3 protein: CASSQVRQGASGYTF. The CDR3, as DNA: TGCGCCAGCAGCCAAGTCCGACAGGGGGCGAGTGGCTACACCTTC.

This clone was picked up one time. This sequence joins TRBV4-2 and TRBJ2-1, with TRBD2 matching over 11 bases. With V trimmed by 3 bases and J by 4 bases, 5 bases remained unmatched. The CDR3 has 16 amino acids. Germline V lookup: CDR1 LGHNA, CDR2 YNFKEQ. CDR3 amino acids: CASSQRLAGMYNEQFF. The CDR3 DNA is TGTGCCAGCAGCCAGAGACTAGCGGGAATGTACAATGAGCAGTTCTTC.

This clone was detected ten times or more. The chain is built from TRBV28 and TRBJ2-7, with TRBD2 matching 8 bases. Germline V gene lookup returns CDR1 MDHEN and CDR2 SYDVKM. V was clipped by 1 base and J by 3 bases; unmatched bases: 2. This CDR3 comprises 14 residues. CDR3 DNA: TGTGCCAGCAGTTTATTAGCGGGGCACTACGAGCAGTACTTC. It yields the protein CASSLLAGHYEQYF.

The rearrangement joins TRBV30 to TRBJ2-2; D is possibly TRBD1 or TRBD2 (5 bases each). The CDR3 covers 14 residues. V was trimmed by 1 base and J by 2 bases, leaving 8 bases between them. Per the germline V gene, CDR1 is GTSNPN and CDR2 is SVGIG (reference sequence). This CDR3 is CAWSAGPNTGELFF. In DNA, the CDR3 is TGTGCCTGGAGTGCGGGGCCCAACACCGGGGAGCTGTTTTTT.

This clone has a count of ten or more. Here the CDR3 DNA reads TGTGCCAGCAGCTTAGGGGCTAGCGGCGCTAGCTCCTACAATGAGCAGTTCTTC. Its protein is CASSLGASGASSYNEQFF. The chain is built from TRBV11-2 and TRBJ2-1; 7 positions match TRBD2. The V segment lost 1 base and the J segment 0 bases; nucleotides outside the gene matches: 9. The CDR3 has 18 amino acids. Looked up from germline, CDR1 is SGHAT and CDR2 is FQNNGV.

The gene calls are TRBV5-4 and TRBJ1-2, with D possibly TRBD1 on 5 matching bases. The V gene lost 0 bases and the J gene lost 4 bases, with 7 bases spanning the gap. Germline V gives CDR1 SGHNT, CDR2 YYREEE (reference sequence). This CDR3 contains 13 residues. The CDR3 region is CASSLGDSYGYTF. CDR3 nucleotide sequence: TGTGCCAGCAGCTTGGGAGACAGCTATGGCTACACCTTC.

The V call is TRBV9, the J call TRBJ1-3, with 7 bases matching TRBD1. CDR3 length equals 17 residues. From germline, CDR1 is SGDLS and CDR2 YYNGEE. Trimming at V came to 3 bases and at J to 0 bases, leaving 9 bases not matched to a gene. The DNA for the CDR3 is TGTGCCAGCAGCGCCAGGGGACAGCACTTCTCTGGAAACACCATATATTTT. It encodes CASSARGQHFSGNTIYF.

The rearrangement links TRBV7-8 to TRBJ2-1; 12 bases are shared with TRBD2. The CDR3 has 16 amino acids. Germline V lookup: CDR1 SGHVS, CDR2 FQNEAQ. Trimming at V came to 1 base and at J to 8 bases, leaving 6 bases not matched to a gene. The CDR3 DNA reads TGTGCCAGCAGCTTAGGGCCTAGCGGGAGGGTCGATGAGCAGTTCTTC. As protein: CASSLGPSGRVDEQFF.

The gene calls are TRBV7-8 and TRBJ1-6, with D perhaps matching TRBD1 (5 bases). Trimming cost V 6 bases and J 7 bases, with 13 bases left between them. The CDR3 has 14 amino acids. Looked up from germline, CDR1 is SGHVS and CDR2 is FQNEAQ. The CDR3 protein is CASSQGWGNSPLHF. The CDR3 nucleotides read TGTGCCAGCAGTCAAGGTTGGGGGAATTCACCCCTCCACTTT.

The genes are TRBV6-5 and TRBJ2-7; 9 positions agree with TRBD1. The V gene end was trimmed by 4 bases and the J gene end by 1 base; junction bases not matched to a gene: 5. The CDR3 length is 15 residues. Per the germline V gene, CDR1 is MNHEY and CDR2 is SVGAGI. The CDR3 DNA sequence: TGTGCCAGCAGTTTTGAGGGACAGGGATCCTACGAGCAGTACTTC. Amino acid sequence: CASSFEGQGSYEQYF.

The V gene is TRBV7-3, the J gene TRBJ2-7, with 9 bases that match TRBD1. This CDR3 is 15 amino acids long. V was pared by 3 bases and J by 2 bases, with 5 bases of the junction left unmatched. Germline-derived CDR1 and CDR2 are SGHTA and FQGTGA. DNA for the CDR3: TGTGCCAGCAGCTTTTCCGGGACAGGGCCCTACGAGCAGTACTTC. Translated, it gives CASSFSGTGPYEQYF.

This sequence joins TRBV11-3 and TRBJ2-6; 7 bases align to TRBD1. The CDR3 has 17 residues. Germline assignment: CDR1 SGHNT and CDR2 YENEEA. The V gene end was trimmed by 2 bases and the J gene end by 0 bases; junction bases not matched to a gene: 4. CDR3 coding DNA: TGTGCCAGCAGCTTAAATTCAGGGGGCTCTGGGGCCAACGTCCTGACTTTC. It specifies CASSLNSGGSGANVLTF.

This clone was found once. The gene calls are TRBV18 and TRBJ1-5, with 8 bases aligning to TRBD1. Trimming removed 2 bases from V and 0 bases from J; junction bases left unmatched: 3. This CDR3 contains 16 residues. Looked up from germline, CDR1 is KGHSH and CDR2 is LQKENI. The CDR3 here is CASSPAGGYSNQPQHF. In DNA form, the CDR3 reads TGTGCCAGCTCACCAGCAGGGGGCTATAGCAATCAGCCCCAGCATTTT. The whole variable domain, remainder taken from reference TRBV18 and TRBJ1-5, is NAGVMQNPRHLVRRRGQEARLRCSPMKGHSHVYWYRQLPEEGLKFMVYLQKENIIDESGMPKERFSAEFPKEGPSILRIQQVVRGDSAAYFCASSPAGGYSNQPQHFGDGTRLSIL.

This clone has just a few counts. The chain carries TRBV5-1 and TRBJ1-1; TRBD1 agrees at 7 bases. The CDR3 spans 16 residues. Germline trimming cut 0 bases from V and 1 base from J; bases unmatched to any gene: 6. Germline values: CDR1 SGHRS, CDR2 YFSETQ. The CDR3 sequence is CASSLATGPGNTEAFF. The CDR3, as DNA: TGCGCCAGCAGCTTGGCGACAGGGCCCGGGAACACTGAAGCTTTCTTT.

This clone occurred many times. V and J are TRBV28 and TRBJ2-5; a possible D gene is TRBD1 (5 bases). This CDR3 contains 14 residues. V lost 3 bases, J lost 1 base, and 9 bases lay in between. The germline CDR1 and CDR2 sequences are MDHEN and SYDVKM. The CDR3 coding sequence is TGTGCCAGCAGTTTTACAGGAGCCCAAGAGACCCAGTACTTC. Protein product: CASSFTGAQETQYF.

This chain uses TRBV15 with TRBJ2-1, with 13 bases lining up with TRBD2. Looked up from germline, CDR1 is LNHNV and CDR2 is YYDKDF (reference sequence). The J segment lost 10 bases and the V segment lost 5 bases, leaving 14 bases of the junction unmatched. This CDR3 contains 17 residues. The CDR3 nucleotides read TGTGCCACCAGCGGCCTCCCCGGGACTAGCGGGGTAGAGGAGCAGTTCTTC. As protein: CATSGLPGTSGVEEQFF.

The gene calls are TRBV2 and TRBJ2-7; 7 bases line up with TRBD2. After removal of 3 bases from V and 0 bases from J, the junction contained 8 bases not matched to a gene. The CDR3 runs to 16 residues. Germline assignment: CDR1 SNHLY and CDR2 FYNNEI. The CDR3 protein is CASSEGLADSSYEQYF. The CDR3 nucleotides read TGTGCCAGCAGTGAGGGGCTAGCGGATAGCTCCTACGAGCAGTACTTC.

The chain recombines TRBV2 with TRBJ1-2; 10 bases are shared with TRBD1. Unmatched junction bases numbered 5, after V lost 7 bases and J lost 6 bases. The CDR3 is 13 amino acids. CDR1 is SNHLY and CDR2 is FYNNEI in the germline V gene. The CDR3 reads CASTTDRGNGYTF. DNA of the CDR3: TGTGCCAGCACAACGGACAGGGGGAATGGCTACACCTTC.